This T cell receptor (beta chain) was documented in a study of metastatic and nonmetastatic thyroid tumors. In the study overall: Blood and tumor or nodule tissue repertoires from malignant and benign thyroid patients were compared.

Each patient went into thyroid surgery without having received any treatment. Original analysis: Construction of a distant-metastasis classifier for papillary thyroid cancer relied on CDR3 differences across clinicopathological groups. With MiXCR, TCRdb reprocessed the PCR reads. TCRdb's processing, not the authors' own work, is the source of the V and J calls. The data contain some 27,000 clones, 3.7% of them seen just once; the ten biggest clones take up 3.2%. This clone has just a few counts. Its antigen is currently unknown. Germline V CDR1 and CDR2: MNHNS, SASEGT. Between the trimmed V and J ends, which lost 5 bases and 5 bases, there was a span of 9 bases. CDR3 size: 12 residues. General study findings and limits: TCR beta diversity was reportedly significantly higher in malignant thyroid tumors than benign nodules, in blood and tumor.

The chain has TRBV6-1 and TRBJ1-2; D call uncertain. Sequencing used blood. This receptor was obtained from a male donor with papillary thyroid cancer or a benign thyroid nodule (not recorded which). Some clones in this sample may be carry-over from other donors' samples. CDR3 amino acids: CASSPGEYGYTF. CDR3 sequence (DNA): TGTGCCAGCAGTCCCGGGGAATATGGCTACACCTTC.